Presented here are 30 T cell receptor beta chains from one specimen sequenced in a study of shared T cell receptors in the human thymus. Only in-frame clones appear in the TCRdb table, and some are missing; sequencing was by immunoSEQ multiplex PCR. The sample lists about 500,000 clones, 75% to 85% seen once, with roughly 0.013% in the top ten. These data were also reused for a study on human thymus T cells.

Material for sequencing was thymocytes. These receptors all stem from a boy in the first two years of life with a congenital heart defect.

As DNA, the CDR3 is TGTGCCAGCAGTTTTGTGTCCCCTAGCGGGAGGCCTATGGAAGAGACCCAGTACTTC. This translates into CASSFVSPSGRPMEETQYF. The chain couples TRBV28 to TRBJ2-5; 11 positions agree with TRBD2. The CDR3 is 19 amino acids. Looked up from germline, CDR1 is MDHEN and CDR2 is SYDVKM. V trimming: 3 bases; J trimming: 3 bases; junction bases outside the gene matches: 15.

This clone was detected once. V and J are TRBV27 and TRBJ2-3, with D maybe TRBD2 (8 bases). The CDR3 totals 15 residues. V shed 5 bases and J shed 7 bases, with 19 bases lying between them. From germline, CDR1 is MNHEY and CDR2 SMNVEV (reference sequence). CDR3 loop: CASSPLAGQSNTQYF. Here the CDR3 DNA reads TGTGCCAGCAGTCCATTAGCGGGACAGTCGAATACGCAGTATTTT.

The V and J genes are TRBV4-3 and TRBJ2-6, with 7 bases matching TRBD1. CDR3 length: 19 amino acids. V lost 3 bases, J lost 0 bases, and 11 bases stayed unmatched. The germline V gene encodes CDR1 LGHNA and CDR2 YSLEER. This chain's CDR3 is CASSQPRGQPHSGANVLTF. CDR3 DNA: TGCGCCAGCAGCCAGCCCAGGGGACAGCCTCACTCTGGGGCCAACGTCCTGACTTTC.

This chain connects TRBV18 to TRBJ2-7; D might be TRBD2 (6 bases). Trimming pared 0 bases from V and 5 bases from J, leaving 17 bases between. Germline-derived CDR1 and CDR2 are KGHSH and LQKENI. This CDR3 spans 16 amino acids. Written as DNA, the CDR3 is TGTGCCAGCTCACCACCCTCCGGGACTCACACGAACGAGCAGTACTTC. It is translated as CASSPPSGTHTNEQYF.

The gene calls are TRBV6-1 and TRBJ2-2; 9 positions agree with TRBD2. Per germline, CDR1 MNHNS and CDR2 SASEGT. The trim removed 11 bases at V and 2 bases at J, leaving 6 bases unmatched. This CDR3 spans 14 amino acids. The CDR3 bases are TGTGCCGTCGTAGCGGGGGATAACACCGGGGAGCTGTTTTTT. Its protein product is CAVVAGDNTGELFF.

A few counts support this clone. The rearrangement links TRBV19 to TRBJ1-5; D is unclear. Per the germline V gene, CDR1 is LNHDA and CDR2 is SQIVND (reference sequence). The V gene lost 8 bases and the J gene lost 2 bases, with 13 bases spanning the gap. The CDR3 sequence is 14 residues long. The CDR3 DNA reads TGTGCCAGTTGGGAGGGATTTGGCAATCAGCCCCAGCATTTT. Protein product: CASWEGFGNQPQHF.

This clone has only a few counts. The CDR3 region is CASSYAGGGPQHF. The CDR3 DNA reads as TGTGCCAGCAGTTACGCGGGAGGGGGGCCCCAGCATTTT. This chain uses TRBV6-5 with TRBJ1-5, with D perhaps TRBD1 (6 bases). The CDR3 spans 13 residues. The V gene's germline CDR1 is MNHEY and CDR2 SVGAGI. The V and J ends lost 2 bases and 9 bases respectively, with 11 bases between them.

This sequence joins TRBV5-4 and TRBJ2-5; possible D gene TRBD1, 6 bases. The CDR3 sequence is 13 residues long. Germline CDR1 and CDR2: SGHNT and YYREEE (reference sequence). The V end was cut by 1 base, the J end by 4 bases, with 8 bases between. The CDR3 DNA reads TGTGCCAGCAGCTTGACAGGGAGAGAGACCCAGTACTTC. Translated: CASSLTGRETQYF.

V is TRBV5-4 and J is TRBJ2-7, with D maybe TRBD2 (5 bases). V was trimmed by 4 bases and J by 5 bases, leaving 16 bases between them. Germline V CDR1 and CDR2: SGHNT, YYREEE (reference sequence). There are 14 residues in the CDR3. CDR3 amino acids: CASSQEDCTDEQYF. CDR3 in DNA: TGTGCCAGCAGCCAAGAGGACTGTACCGACGAGCAGTACTTC. Supplemented by reference TRBV5-4 and TRBJ2-7, the full variable domain reads ETGVTQSPTHLIKTRGQQVTLRCSSQSGHNTVSWYQQALGQGPQFIFQYYREEENGRGNFPPRFSGLQFPNYSSELNVNALELDDSALYLCASSQEDCTDEQYFGPGTRLTVT.

The V call is TRBV6-4, the J call TRBJ2-3, with 9 bases matching TRBD2. The V segment lost 4 bases and the J segment 3 bases; nucleotides outside the gene matches: 8. Germline lookup yields CDR1 MRHNA and CDR2 SNTAGT. The CDR3 runs to 16 residues. As DNA, the CDR3 is TGTGCCAGCAGTGTCGACGCTAGCGGGAAGACAGATACGCAGTATTTT. Translation gives CASSVDASGKTDTQYF.

The chain combines TRBV2 with TRBJ2-5; 10 nucleotides align to TRBD1. Germline lookup yields CDR1 SNHLY and CDR2 FYNNEI. The CDR3 is 14 residues long. V dropped 7 bases and J dropped 5; count of bases not matched to a gene: 7. The chain's CDR3 is CASTRTGGYETQYF. CDR3 nucleotides: TGTGCCAGCACCCGGACAGGGGGTTATGAGACCCAGTACTTC. Full variable domain (outside the CDR3, taken from reference TRBV2 and TRBJ2-5): EPEVTQTPSHQVTQMGQEVILRCVPISNHLYFYWYRQILGQKVEFLVSFYNNEISEKSEIFDDQFSVERPDGSNFTLKIRSTKLEDSAMYFCASTRTGGYETQYFGPGTRLLVL.

The chain recombines TRBV9 with TRBJ2-7; 9 bases agree with TRBD2. With 0 bases clipped from V and 0 bases from J, the junction kept 16 bases outside the gene matches. Germline V CDR1 and CDR2: SGDLS, YYNGEE. CDR3 length equals 20 residues. The CDR3: CASSVETLRASGKFSYEQYF. The CDR3 coding sequence is TGTGCCAGCAGCGTAGAAACACTAAGGGCTAGCGGGAAATTCTCCTACGAGCAGTACTTC.

V gene TRBV27 combines with J gene TRBJ1-4; TRBD1 matches at 9 bases. Trimming at V came to 5 bases and at J to 8 bases, leaving 9 bases not matched to a gene. The germline V gene encodes CDR1 MNHEY and CDR2 SMNVEV (reference sequence). The CDR3 consists of 15 residues. CDR3 region: CASSPRDREREKLFF. Written as DNA, the CDR3 is TGTGCCAGCAGTCCGCGGGACAGGGAGAGGGAAAAACTGTTTTTT.

The chain joins TRBV10-3 to TRBJ2-7, with 7 bases aligning to TRBD2. The V gene end was trimmed by 2 bases and the J gene end by 3 bases; junction bases not matched to a gene: 10. The CDR3 consists of 16 residues. Germline V gene sequence: CDR1 ENHRY, CDR2 SYGVKD. CDR3 bases: TGTGCCATCAGTGAGGGGCCTAGCGGTTACCTCTACGAGCAGTACTTC. Amino acid sequence: CAISEGPSGYLYEQYF.

The rearrangement joins TRBV19 to TRBJ2-7; D might be TRBD2 (6 bases). From germline, CDR1 is LNHDA and CDR2 SQIVND (reference sequence). V lost 9 bases to trimming and J lost 0 bases, with 18 bases between them. The CDR3 is made up of 15 amino acids. CDR3 protein: CARRDGGTSSYEQYF. The CDR3 region has the DNA TGTGCCAGGAGGGACGGCGGGACGAGCTCCTACGAGCAGTACTTC.

The chain combines TRBV5-4 with TRBJ2-1, with 7 bases identical to TRBD2. CDR3 size: 18 residues. Germline lookup yields CDR1 SGHNT and CDR2 YYREEE (reference sequence). V lost 2 bases, J lost 5 bases, and 16 bases stayed unmatched. The CDR3 protein is CASSLSSVAASGNNEQFF. DNA for the CDR3: TGTGCCAGCAGCTTATCTTCAGTTGCGGCTAGCGGCAACAATGAGCAGTTCTTC.

This sequence joins TRBV5-6 and TRBJ2-7; 10 bases map to TRBD1. Germline values: CDR1 SGHDT, CDR2 YYEEEE. Trimming cost V 6 bases and J 1 base; bases outside gene matches: 16. The CDR3 extends over 18 amino acids. CDR3 region: CASTLTPKRTGGSYEQYF. The CDR3, as DNA: TGTGCCAGCACCCTAACACCGAAAAGGACAGGGGGGTCCTACGAGCAGTACTTC. Looking up the rest from reference TRBV5-6 and TRBJ2-7 gives the full variable domain: DAGVTQSPTHLIKTRGQQVTLRCSPKSGHDTVSWYQQALGQGPQFIFQYYEEEERQRGNFPDRFSGHQFPNYSSELNVNALLLGDSALYLCASTLTPKRTGGSYEQYFGPGTRLTVT.

Concerning this clone itself: A junction boundary mismatches the germline segment, possibly from a read error. The chain is built from TRBV7-7 and TRBJ2-1; TRBD2 aligns across 10 bases. CDR1 SSHAT and CDR2 FNYEAQ come from the germline V gene (reference sequence). This CDR3 spans 18 amino acids. The CDR3 coding sequence is TGTGCTAGCAGCTCAACGCGACCTCTAGCGGGAGTACGCAATGAGCAGTTCTTC. It specifies CASSSTRPLAGVRNEQFF.

The genes are TRBV9 and TRBJ1-1, with D unclear. V lost 3 bases and J 1 base, leaving 16 bases between the germline ends. The germline V gene encodes CDR1 SGDLS and CDR2 YYNGEE. The CDR3 totals 16 residues. The CDR3 region is CASSASSGVGNTEAFF. The CDR3 DNA reads as TGTGCCAGCAGCGCCAGCTCCGGGGTGGGGAACACTGAAGCTTTCTTT.

This clone was counted a single time. The chain's CDR3 is CASSLFFLAGVTDTQYF. The DNA of the CDR3 is TGTGCCAGCAGCTTATTCTTTCTAGCGGGTGTAACAGATACGCAGTATTTT. This chain uses TRBV11-3 with TRBJ2-3; 8 nucleotides agree with TRBD2. CDR1 and CDR2 (germline): SGHNT, YENEEA. With 2 bases clipped from V and 3 bases from J, the junction kept 10 bases outside the gene matches. This CDR3 comprises 17 residues.

The J gene is TRBJ2-7, the V gene TRBV7-9; D is ambiguous. The ends were cut back, 2 bases at V and 2 bases at J, with 7 bases in the middle. The germline CDR1 and CDR2 sequences are SEHNR and FQNEAQ (reference sequence). The CDR3 covers 13 residues. The CDR3 coding sequence is TGTGCCAGCAGCTTATCTGCGACCTACGAGCAGTACTTC. The encoded protein is CASSLSATYEQYF.

The rearrangement uses TRBV18 and TRBJ2-1; D is perhaps TRBD2 (6 bases). Germline CDR1 and CDR2: KGHSH and LQKENI. The CDR3 runs 18 residues. Trimming removed 3 bases from V and 0 bases from J, with 18 bases in between. The DNA of the CDR3 is TGTGCCAGCTCACCCGTCCGTGGTAGCGGTAGCTCCTACAATGAGCAGTTCTTC. This gives the protein CASSPVRGSGSSYNEQFF. Together with reference TRBV18 and TRBJ2-1, the CDR3 gives the full variable domain: NAGVMQNPRHLVRRRGQEARLRCSPMKGHSHVYWYRQLPEEGLKFMVYLQKENIIDESGMPKERFSAEFPKEGPSILRIQQVVRGDSAAYFCASSPVRGSGSSYNEQFFGPGTRLTVL.

This clone has only one observation. J is TRBJ1-1 and V is TRBV11-3, with a tentative D call TRBD1 (6 bases). Germline V CDR1 and CDR2: SGHNT, YENEEA. This CDR3 spans 16 amino acids. V lost 3 bases and J lost 6, with 20 bases in between. The CDR3 sequence: CASSLGAPRKNAEAFF. The CDR3 DNA is TGTGCCAGCAGCTTGGGGGCCCCGCGCAAAAACGCTGAAGCTTTCTTT.

The gene calls are TRBV28 and TRBJ2-5; 12 positions match TRBD1. The CDR3 contains 16 residues. Trimming took 5 bases from V and 4 from J; bases not matched to a gene: 8. The V gene's germline CDR1 is MDHEN and CDR2 SYDVKM. CDR3 loop: CASSIPRDRGRETQYF. The CDR3, as DNA: TGTGCCAGCAGTATCCCCCGGGACAGGGGGCGAGAGACCCAGTACTTC.

The gene calls are TRBV19 and TRBJ1-1; D may be TRBD1 (5 bases). The CDR3 runs to 14 residues. Trimming left V 3 bases short and J 1 base short, with 9 bases between. Germline V gene data show CDR1 as LNHDA and CDR2 as SQIVND (reference sequence). In DNA form, the CDR3 reads TGTGCCAGTAGTATTGGACACCAGAACACTGAAGCTTTCTTT. Translating it yields CASSIGHQNTEAFF.

The chain recombines TRBV5-4 with TRBJ2-3; tentative D call: TRBD1 (6 bases). V dropped 0 bases and J dropped 0 bases, with 11 bases sitting between them. The CDR3 sequence is 16 residues long. CDR1 and CDR2 from the germline V gene are SGHNT and YYREEE (reference sequence). The CDR3 coding sequence is TGTGCCAGCAGCTTGGAGACAGGCTCTAGCACAGATACGCAGTATTTT. Encoded protein: CASSLETGSSTDTQYF.

There are a few counts of this clone. The chain links TRBV14 to TRBJ1-1, with a possible D match to TRBD1 (6 bases). The V and J ends lost 3 bases and 6 bases respectively, with 11 bases between them. The CDR3 runs 13 residues. Per germline, CDR1 SGHDN and CDR2 FVKESK. CDR3 region: CASSHQQGPEAFF. CDR3 sequence (DNA): TGTGCCAGCAGCCACCAACAGGGACCTGAAGCTTTCTTT.

This sequence joins TRBV30 and TRBJ1-2, with 8 bases matching TRBD1. This CDR3 spans 13 amino acids. CDR1 GTSNPN and CDR2 SVGIG come from the germline V gene (reference sequence). J was trimmed by 6 bases and V by 2 bases; bases with no gene match: 5. The CDR3 nucleotides read TGTGCCTGGAGTTTTCGACAGGGGAATGGCTACACCTTC. Residues: CAWSFRQGNGYTF.

This clone was observed a handful of times. The chain combines TRBV6-1 with TRBJ2-3; perhaps TRBD2 as D (5 bases). Trimming stripped 8 bases from V and 0 bases from J, with 15 bases between. In germline, CDR1 is MNHNS, CDR2 SASEGT. CDR3 length: 15 amino acids. This CDR3 reads CASQQEDTSTDTQYF. The CDR3 DNA reads TGTGCCAGCCAGCAGGAGGATACCAGCACAGATACGCAGTATTTT.

The V call is TRBV4-1, the J call TRBJ2-3; 8 nucleotides line up with TRBD2. This CDR3 comprises 16 residues. Germline lookup yields CDR1 MGHRA and CDR2 YSYEKL. Trimming cost V 0 bases and J 4 bases; bases outside gene matches: 6. Here the CDR3 reads CASSQEPTSGPDTQYF. For the CDR3, the DNA is TGCGCCAGCAGCCAAGAGCCAACTAGCGGCCCAGATACGCAGTATTTT.